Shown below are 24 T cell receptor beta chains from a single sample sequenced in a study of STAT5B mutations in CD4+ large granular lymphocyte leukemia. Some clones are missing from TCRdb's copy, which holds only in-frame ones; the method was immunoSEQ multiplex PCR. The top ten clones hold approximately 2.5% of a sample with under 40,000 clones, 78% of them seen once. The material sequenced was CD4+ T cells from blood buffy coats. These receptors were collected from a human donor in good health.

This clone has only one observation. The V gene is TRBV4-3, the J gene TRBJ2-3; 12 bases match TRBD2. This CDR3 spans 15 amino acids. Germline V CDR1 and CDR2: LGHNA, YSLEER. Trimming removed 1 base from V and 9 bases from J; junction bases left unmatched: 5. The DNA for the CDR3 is TGCGCCAGCAGCCAAGGGCTAGCGGGGGGGGAGACGCAGTATTTT. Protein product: CASSQGLAGGETQYF.

CDR3 sequence reads: CASSSLTGGNPDTQYF. The CDR3, as DNA: TGTGCCAGCAGCTCACTGACAGGGGGCAATCCAGATACGCAGTATTTT. The rearrangement links TRBV7-8 to TRBJ2-3; 10 bases are shared with TRBD1. With 4 bases clipped from V and 4 bases from J, the junction kept 8 bases outside the gene matches. Germline V gene data show CDR1 as SGHVS and CDR2 as FQNEAQ. The CDR3 loop spans 16 amino acids. Filled out from reference TRBV7-8 and TRBJ2-3, the complete variable domain reads GAGVSQSPRYKVAKRGQDVALRCDPISGHVSLFWYQQALGQGPEFLTYFQNEAQLDKSGLPSDRFFAERPEGSVSTLKIQRTQQEDSAVYLCASSSLTGGNPDTQYFGPGTRLTVL.

CDR3 amino acids: CATSQPGLAGAYEQYF. Here the CDR3 DNA reads TGTGCCACCAGCCAGCCGGGACTAGCGGGGGCCTACGAGCAGTACTTC. This chain uses TRBV15 with TRBJ2-7; 14 bases are a match to TRBD2. From germline, CDR1 is LNHNV and CDR2 YYDKDF (reference sequence). After removal of 5 bases from V and 2 bases from J, the junction contained 5 bases not matched to a gene. The CDR3 covers 16 residues.

CDR3 amino acids: CASRPNRGRAEDTQYF. The CDR3 DNA reads TGTGCCAGCCGTCCCAACAGGGGGAGGGCCGAAGATACGCAGTATTTT. The chain couples TRBV5-4 to TRBJ2-3, with a possible D match to TRBD1 (8 bases). Germline assignment: CDR1 SGHNT and CDR2 YYREEE (reference sequence). The CDR3 covers 16 residues. V dropped 7 bases and J dropped 5 bases, with 23 bases sitting between them. Drawing the rest from reference TRBV5-4 and TRBJ2-3, the complete variable domain is ETGVTQSPTHLIKTRGQQVTLRCSSQSGHNTVSWYQQALGQGPQFIFQYYREEENGRGNFPPRFSGLQFPNYSSELNVNALELDDSALYLCASRPNRGRAEDTQYFGPGTRLTVL.

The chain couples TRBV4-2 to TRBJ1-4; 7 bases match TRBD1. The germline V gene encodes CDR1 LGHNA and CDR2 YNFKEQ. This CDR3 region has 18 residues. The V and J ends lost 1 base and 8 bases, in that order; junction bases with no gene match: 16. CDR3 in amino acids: CASSQAGGGAGVLEKLFF. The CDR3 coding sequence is TGTGCCAGCAGCCAAGCGGGAGGGGGCGCGGGAGTTTTGGAAAAACTGTTTTTT.

The CDR3 spells CASSLVRGRYEQYF. In nucleotides, the CDR3 is TGTGCCAGCAGCTTAGTACGGGGCCGCTACGAGCAGTACTTC. This chain uses TRBV7-2 with TRBJ2-7; D possibly uses TRBD1 or TRBD2 (5 bases each). The V end lost 1 base, the J end lost 3 bases, and 10 bases lay between the germline ends. This CDR3 has 14 residues. Germline values: CDR1 SGHTA, CDR2 FQGNSA.

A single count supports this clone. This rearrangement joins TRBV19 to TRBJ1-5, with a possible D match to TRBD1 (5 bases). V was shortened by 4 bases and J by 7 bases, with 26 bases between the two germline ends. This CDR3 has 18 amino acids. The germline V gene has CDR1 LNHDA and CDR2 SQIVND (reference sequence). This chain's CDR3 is CASSSSSGQAGWKQPQHF. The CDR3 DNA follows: TGTGCCAGTAGTAGCTCGTCGGGGCAGGCAGGTTGGAAACAGCCCCAGCATTTT.

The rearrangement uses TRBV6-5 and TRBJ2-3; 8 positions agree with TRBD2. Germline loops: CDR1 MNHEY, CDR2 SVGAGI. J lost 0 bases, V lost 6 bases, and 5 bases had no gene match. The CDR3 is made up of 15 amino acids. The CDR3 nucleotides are TGTGCCAGCAGGCGGGGGGCGGGAAGCACAGATACGCAGTATTTT. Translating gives CASRRGAGSTDTQYF.

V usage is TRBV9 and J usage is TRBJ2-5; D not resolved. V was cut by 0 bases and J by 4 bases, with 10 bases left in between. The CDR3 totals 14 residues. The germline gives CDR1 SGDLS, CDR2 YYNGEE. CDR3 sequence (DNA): TGTGCCAGCAGCGTAGTGGGCCAGACAGAGACCCAGTACTTC. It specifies CASSVVGQTETQYF.

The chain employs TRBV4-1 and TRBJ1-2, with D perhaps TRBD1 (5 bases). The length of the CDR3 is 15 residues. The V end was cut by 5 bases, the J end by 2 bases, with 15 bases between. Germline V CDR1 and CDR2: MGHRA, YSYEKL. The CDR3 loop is CASSFRDRLNYGYTF. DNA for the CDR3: TGCGCCAGCAGCTTTCGAGACAGATTAAACTATGGCTACACCTTC.

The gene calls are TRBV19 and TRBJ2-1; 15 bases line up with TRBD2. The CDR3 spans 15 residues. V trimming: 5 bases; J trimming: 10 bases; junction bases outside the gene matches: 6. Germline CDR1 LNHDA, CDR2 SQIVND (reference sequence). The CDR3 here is CASSAGTSGRWEQFF. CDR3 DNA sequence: TGTGCCAGTAGTGCAGGGACTAGCGGGAGGTGGGAGCAGTTCTTC. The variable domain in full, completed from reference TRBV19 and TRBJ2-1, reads DGGITQSPKYLFRKEGQNVTLSCEQNLNHDAMYWYRQDPGQGLRLIYYSQIVNDFQKGDIAEGYSVSREKKESFPLTVTSAQKNPTAFYLCASSAGTSGRWEQFFGPGTRLTVL.

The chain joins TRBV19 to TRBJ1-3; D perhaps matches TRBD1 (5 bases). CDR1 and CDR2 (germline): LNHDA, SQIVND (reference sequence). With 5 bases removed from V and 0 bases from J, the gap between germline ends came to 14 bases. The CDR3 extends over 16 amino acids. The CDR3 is CASSPGTASSGNTIYF. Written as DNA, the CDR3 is TGTGCCAGTAGTCCCGGGACGGCGAGCTCTGGAAACACCATATATTTT. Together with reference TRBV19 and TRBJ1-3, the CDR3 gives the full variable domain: DGGITQSPKYLFRKEGQNVTLSCEQNLNHDAMYWYRQDPGQGLRLIYYSQIVNDFQKGDIAEGYSVSREKKESFPLTVTSAQKNPTAFYLCASSPGTASSGNTIYFGEGSWLTVV.

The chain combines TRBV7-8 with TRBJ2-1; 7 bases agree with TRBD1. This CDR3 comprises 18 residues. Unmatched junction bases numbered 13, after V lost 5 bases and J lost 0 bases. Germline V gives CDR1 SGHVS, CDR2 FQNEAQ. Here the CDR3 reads CASSARRLGTDSYNEQFF. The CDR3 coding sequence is TGTGCCAGCAGCGCAAGAAGGTTGGGGACAGACTCCTACAATGAGCAGTTCTTC.

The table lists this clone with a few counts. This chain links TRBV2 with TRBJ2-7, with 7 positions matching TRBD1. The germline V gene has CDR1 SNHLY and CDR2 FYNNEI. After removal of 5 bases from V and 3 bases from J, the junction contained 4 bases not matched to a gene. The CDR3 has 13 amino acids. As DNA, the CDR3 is TGTGCCAGCAGTTCACAGGGGAACTACGAGCAGTACTTC. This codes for CASSSQGNYEQYF.

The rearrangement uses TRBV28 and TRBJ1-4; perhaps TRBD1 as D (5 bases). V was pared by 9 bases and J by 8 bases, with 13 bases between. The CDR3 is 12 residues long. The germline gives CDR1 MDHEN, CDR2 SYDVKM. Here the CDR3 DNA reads TGTGCCAGTCTCGGGGCCGGGGAAAAACTGTTTTTT. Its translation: CASLGAGEKLFF.

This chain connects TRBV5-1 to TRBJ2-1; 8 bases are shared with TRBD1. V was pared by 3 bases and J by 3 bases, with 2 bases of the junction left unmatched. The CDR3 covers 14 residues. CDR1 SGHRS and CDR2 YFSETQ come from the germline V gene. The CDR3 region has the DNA TGCGCCAGCAGCTCACAGGGGGACTACAATGAGCAGTTCTTC. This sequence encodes CASSSQGDYNEQFF.

In nucleotides, the CDR3 is TGTGCCATCAGTTCCCCTGGGACGTCCAACAATGAGCAGTTCTTC. Its protein product is CAISSPGTSNNEQFF. The rearrangement links TRBV10-3 to TRBJ2-1; perhaps D is TRBD1 or TRBD2 (5 bases each). CDR1 ENHRY and CDR2 SYGVKD come from the germline V gene. V lost 5 bases to trimming and J lost 5 bases, with 16 bases between them. This CDR3 has 15 amino acids.

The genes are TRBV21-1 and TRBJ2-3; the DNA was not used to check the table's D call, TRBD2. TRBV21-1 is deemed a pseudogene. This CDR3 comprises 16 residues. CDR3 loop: CASRSGLPSGTDTQYF. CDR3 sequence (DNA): TGTGCCAGCAGATCGGGACTCCCCTCGGGCACAGATACGCAGTATTTT.

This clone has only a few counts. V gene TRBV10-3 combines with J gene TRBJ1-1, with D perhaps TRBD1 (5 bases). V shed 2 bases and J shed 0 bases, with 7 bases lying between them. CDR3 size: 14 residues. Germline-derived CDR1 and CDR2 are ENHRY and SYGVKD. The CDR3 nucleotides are TGTGCCATCAGTGAGGCCAGGGTGAACACTGAAGCTTTCTTT. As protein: CAISEARVNTEAFF.

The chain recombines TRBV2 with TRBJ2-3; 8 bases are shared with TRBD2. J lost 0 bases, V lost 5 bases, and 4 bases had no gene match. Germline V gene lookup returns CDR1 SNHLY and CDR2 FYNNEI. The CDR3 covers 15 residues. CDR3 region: CASSRSGDSTDTQYF. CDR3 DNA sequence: TGTGCCAGCAGTCGTAGCGGGGATAGCACAGATACGCAGTATTTT. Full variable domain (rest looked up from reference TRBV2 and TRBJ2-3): EPEVTQTPSHQVTQMGQEVILRCVPISNHLYFYWYRQILGQKVEFLVSFYNNEISEKSEIFDDQFSVERPDGSNFTLKIRSTKLEDSAMYFCASSRSGDSTDTQYFGPGTRLTVL.

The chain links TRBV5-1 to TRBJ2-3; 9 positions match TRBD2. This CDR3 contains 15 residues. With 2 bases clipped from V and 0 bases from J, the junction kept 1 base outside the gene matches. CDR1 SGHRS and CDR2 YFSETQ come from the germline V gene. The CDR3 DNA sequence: TGCGCCAGCAGCTTTGCGGGGGGGAGCACAGATACGCAGTATTTT. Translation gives CASSFAGGSTDTQYF. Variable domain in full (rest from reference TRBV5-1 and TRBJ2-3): KAGVTQTPRYLIKTRGQQVTLSCSPISGHRSVSWYQQTPGQGLQFLFEYFSETQRNKGNFPGRFSGRQFSNSRSEMNVSTLELGDSALYLCASSFAGGSTDTQYFGPGTRLTVL.

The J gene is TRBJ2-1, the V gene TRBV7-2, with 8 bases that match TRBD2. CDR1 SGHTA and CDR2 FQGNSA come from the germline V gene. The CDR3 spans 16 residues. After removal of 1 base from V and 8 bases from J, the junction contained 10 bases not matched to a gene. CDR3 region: CASSLDVVAGYDEQFF. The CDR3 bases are TGTGCCAGCAGCTTAGATGTGGTAGCGGGATACGATGAGCAGTTCTTC.

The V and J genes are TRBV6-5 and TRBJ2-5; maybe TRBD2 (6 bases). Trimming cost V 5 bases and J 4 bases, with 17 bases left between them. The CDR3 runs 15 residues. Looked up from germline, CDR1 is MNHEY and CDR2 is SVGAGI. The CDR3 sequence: CASSRSGGVAETQYF. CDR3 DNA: TGTGCCAGCAGTCGTTCGGGCGGGGTAGCAGAGACCCAGTACTTC.

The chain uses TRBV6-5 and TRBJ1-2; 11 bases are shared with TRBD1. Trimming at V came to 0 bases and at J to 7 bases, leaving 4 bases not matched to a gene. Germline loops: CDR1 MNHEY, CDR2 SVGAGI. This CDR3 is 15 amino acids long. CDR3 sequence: CASSYSGQGGGGYTF. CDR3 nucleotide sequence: TGTGCCAGCAGTTACTCGGGACAGGGGGGTGGTGGCTACACCTTC.